This T cell receptor beta chain was retrieved from a study of blood T cell repertoires in COVID-19. Participant ages covered roughly 18 to 89 years across approximately 25 US areas. Participant-reported clinical history was the basis for cohort assignment. Cohort 3 recovered donors had two negative PCRs, clearance, or symptom resolution. In the original processing: Reference gene primer amplification in the assay estimated nucleated cell counts. The table came from immunoSEQ multiplex PCR; TCRdb's copy has only in-frame clones and leaves some out. The V and J calls and clone size are taken from that table; D and trimming were inferred from the DNA. The sample holds 310,000 or so clones, roughly 87% seen once. The sequenced sample was PBMCs or T cells enriched from blood (not recorded which). The sequence came from a woman younger than 35 who had recovered from COVID-19.

Here the CDR3 DNA reads TGCGCCAGCAGCTTGTCCCCCCAGCGTTGGAGGGCCTTATACAATGAGCAGTTCTTC. Amino acid sequence: CASSLSPQRWRALYNEQFF. This rearrangement joins TRBV5-1 to TRBJ2-1; D is possibly TRBD2 (6 bases). The germline gives CDR1 SGHRS, CDR2 YFSETQ. This CDR3 contains 19 residues. Trimming shortened V by 1 base and J by 4 bases, and 24 bases separated the two germline ends.